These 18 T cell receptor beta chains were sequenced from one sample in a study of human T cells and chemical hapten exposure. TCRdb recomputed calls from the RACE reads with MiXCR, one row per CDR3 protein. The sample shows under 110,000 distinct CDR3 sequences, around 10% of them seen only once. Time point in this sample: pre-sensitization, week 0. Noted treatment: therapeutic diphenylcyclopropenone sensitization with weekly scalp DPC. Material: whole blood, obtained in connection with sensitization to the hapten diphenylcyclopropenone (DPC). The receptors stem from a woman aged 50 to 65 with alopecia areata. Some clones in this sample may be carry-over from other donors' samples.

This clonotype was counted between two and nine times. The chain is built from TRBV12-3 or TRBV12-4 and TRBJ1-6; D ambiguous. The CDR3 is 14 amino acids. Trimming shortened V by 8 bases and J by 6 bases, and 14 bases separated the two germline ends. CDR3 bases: TGTGCCAGCCGGGCAGTAGGGATTAATTCACCCCTCCACTTT. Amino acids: CASRAVGINSPLHF.

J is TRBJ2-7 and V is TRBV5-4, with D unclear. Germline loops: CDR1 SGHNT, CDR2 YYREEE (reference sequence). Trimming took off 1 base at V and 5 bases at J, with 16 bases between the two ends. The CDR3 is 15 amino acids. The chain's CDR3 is CASSLNPGPMDEQYF. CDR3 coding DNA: TGTGCCAGCAGCTTGAACCCGGGCCCCATGGACGAGCAGTACTTC.

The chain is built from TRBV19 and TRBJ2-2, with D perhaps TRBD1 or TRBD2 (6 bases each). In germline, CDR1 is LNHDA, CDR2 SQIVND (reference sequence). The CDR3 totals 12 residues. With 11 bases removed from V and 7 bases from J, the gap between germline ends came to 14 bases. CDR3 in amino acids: CALQGGSGELFF. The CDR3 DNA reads TGTGCCTTACAGGGAGGAAGCGGGGAGCTGTTTTTT.

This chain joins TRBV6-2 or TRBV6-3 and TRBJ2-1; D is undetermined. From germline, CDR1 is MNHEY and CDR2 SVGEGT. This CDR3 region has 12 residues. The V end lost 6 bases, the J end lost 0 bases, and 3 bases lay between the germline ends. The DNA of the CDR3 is TGTGCCAGCAGAAGCTCCTACAATGAGCAGTTCTTC. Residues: CASRSSYNEQFF.

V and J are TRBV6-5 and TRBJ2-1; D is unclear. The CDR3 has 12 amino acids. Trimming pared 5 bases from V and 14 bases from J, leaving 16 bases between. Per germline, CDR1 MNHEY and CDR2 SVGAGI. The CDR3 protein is CASSSPTSLEFF. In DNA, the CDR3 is TGTGCCAGCAGTAGTCCTACGAGCTTGGAGTTCTTC.

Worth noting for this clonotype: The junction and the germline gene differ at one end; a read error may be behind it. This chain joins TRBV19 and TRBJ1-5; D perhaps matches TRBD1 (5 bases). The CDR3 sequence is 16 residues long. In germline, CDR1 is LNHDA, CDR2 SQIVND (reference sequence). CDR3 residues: CASSSRHEGLNQHQHF. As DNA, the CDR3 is TGTGCCAGTAGTTCAAGACACGAGGGGTTAAATCAGCACCAGCATTTT.

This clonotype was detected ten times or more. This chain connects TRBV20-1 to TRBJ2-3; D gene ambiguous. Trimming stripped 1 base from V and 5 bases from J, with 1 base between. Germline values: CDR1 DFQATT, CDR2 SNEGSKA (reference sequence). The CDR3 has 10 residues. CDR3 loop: CSARVDTQYF. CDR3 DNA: TGCAGTGCTAGAGTAGATACGCAGTATTTT.

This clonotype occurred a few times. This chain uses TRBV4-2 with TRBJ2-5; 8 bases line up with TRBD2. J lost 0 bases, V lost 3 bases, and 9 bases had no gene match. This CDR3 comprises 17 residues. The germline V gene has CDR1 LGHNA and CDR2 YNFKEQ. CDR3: CASSQLTSGINQETQYF. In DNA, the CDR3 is TGTGCCAGCAGCCAGCTTACTAGCGGAATCAACCAAGAGACCCAGTACTTC.

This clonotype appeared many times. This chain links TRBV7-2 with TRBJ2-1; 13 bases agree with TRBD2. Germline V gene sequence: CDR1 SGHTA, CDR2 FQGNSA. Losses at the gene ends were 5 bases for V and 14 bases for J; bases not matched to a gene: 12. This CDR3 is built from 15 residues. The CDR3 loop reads CASSEDPTSGGIKFF. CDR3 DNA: TGTGCCAGCAGCGAAGACCCGACTAGCGGGGGGATTAAGTTCTTC.

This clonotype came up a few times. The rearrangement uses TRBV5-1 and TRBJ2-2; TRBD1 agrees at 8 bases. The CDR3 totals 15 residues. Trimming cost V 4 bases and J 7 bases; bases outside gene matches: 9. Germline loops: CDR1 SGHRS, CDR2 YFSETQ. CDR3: CASSHRTGTDGELFF. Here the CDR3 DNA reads TGCGCCAGCAGCCATCGGACAGGGACGGACGGGGAGCTGTTTTTT.

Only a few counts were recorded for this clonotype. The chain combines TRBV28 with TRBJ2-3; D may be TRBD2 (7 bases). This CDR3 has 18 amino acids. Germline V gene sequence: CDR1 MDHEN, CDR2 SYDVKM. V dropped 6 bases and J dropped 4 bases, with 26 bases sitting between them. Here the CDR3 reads CASSPGGGHVRRSDTQYF. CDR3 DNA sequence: TGTGCCAGCAGCCCCGGCGGGGGCCACGTTAGGAGGTCAGATACGCAGTATTTT. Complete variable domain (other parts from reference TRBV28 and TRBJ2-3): DVKVTQSSRYLVKRTGEKVFLECVQDMDHENMFWYRQDPGLGLRLIYFSYDVKMKEKGDIPEGYSVSREKKERFSLILESASTNQTSMYLCASSPGGGHVRRSDTQYFGPGTRLTVL.

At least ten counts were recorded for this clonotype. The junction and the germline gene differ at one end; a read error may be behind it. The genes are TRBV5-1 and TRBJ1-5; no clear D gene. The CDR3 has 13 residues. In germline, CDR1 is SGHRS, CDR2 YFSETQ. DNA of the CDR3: TGTGCCAGCAGCTTTGAAGGGAATCAGCCCCAGCATTTT. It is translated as CASSFEGNQPQHF.

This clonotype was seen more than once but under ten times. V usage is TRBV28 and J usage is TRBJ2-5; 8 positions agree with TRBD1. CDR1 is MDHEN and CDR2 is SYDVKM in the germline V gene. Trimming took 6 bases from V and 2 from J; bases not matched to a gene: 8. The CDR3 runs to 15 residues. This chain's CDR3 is CASSPDGTGQETQYF. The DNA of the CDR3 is TGTGCCAGCAGCCCGGACGGGACAGGTCAAGAGACCCAGTACTTC.

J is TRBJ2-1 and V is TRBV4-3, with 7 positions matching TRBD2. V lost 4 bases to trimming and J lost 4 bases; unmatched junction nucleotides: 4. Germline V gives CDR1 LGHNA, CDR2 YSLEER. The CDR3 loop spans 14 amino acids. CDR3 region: CASSLGGEYNEQFF. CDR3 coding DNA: TGCGCCAGCAGCCTTGGGGGGGAGTACAATGAGCAGTTCTTC.

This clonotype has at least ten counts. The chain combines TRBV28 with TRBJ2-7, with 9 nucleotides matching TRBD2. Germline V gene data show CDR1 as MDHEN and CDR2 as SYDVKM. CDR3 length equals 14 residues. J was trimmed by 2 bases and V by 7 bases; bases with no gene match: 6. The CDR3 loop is CASNLAGPAYEQYF. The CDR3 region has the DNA TGTGCCAGCAACCTAGCGGGGCCGGCCTACGAGCAGTACTTC.

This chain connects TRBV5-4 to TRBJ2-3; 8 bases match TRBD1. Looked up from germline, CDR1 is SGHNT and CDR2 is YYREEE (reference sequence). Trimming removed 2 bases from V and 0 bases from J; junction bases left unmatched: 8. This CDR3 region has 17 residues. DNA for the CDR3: TGTGCCAGCAGCTTATACTCAGGGGGCCCTAGCACAGATACGCAGTATTTT. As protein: CASSLYSGGPSTDTQYF.

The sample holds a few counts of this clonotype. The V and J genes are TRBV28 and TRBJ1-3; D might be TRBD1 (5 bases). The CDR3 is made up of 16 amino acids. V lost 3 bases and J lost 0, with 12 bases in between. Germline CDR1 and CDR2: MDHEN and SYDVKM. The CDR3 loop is CASSLFRQFSGNTIYF. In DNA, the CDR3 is TGTGCCAGCAGTTTGTTCAGACAGTTCTCTGGAAACACCATATATTTT.

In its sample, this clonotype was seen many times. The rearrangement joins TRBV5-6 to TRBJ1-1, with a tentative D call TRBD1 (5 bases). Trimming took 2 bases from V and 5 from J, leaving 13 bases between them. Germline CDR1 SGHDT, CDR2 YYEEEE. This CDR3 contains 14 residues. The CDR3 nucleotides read TGTGCCAGCAGCTTAGGGCAGGGTGGAACTGAAGCTTTCTTT. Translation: CASSLGQGGTEAFF.